This TCR beta chain came from a study of blood T cell repertoires in COVID-19. Study summary: The analysed material was cDNA or gDNA that came from T cells, B-cell-depleted T cells, or PBMCs.

In the authors' methods: For nucleated cells, counts were estimated from reference gene primer amplification. TCRdb's copy holds only in-frame clones and misses some; the assay was immunoSEQ multiplex PCR. From that table come the V and J calls and clone size; the DNA was used to work out D and trimming. There are 100,000 to 120,000 clones in the sample; roughly four fifths occur only once, and about 15% lies in the top ten. This CDR3 contains 13 residues. Trimming pared 3 bases from V and 12 bases from J, leaving 20 bases between. In germline, CDR1 is GTSNPN, CDR2 SVGIG (reference sequence). The chain carries TRBV30 and TRBJ1-2; possible D gene TRBD1, 6 bases. The receptor comes from a woman aged 55-70 years with acute or convalescent COVID-19. The sample comprised peripheral blood. The CDR3 here is CAWRDPPSQGNTF. CDR3 DNA: TGTGCCTGGAGGGACCCCCCTTCACAGGGTAACACCTTC.